These 21 T cell receptor beta chains share one sample of origin, sequenced in a study of shared clonotypes between healthy human individuals. Clones were read by immunoSEQ multiplex PCR, and TCRdb kept only the in-frame ones, dropping some. The data show 2 million to 2.5 million clones, almost 96% seen once. The specimen was naive CD4+ T cells sorted from blood. Subset given: CD45RA+ positively selected. The source is a man in his late teens or twenties in good health.

The V call is TRBV12-5, the J call TRBJ2-3; the match to TRBD2 covers 8 bases. V gave up 7 bases and J gave up 6 bases; unmatched junction bases: 9. CDR1 LGHNT and CDR2 FRNRAP come from the germline V gene. The CDR3 is 14 amino acids. The CDR3 reads CASARGLASDTQYF. In nucleotides, the CDR3 is TGTGCTAGTGCCAGAGGACTAGCCTCGGATACGCAGTATTTT.

The rearrangement links TRBV4-2 to TRBJ2-5; D is uncertain. The ends were cut back, 1 base at V and 0 bases at J, with 6 bases in the middle. Germline loops: CDR1 LGHNA, CDR2 YNFKEQ. The CDR3 has 14 residues. The CDR3 DNA reads as TGTGCCAGCAGCCAAGTGAGTGACCAAGAGACCCAGTACTTC. This sequence encodes CASSQVSDQETQYF.

The gene calls are TRBV18 and TRBJ2-3; D possibly corresponds to TRBD1 (6 bases). Per germline, CDR1 KGHSH and CDR2 LQKENI. The CDR3 consists of 16 residues. V was shortened by 4 bases and J by 7 bases, with 21 bases between the two germline ends. The CDR3 loop is CASSHRPGTTPNTQYF. The CDR3 DNA sequence: TGTGCCAGCTCACACCGCCCCGGGACAACTCCTAATACGCAGTATTTT. The variable domain in full, completed from reference TRBV18 and TRBJ2-3, reads NAGVMQNPRHLVRRRGQEARLRCSPMKGHSHVYWYRQLPEEGLKFMVYLQKENIIDESGMPKERFSAEFPKEGPSILRIQQVVRGDSAAYFCASSHRPGTTPNTQYFGPGTRLTVL.

The chain couples TRBV19 to TRBJ1-5, with D possibly being TRBD1 (5 bases). CDR1 is LNHDA, CDR2 SQIVND, per germline (reference sequence). The CDR3 has 15 amino acids. Trimming removed 10 bases at V and 0 bases at J, with 16 bases between. The CDR3 spells CATLTGGNSNQPQHF. The CDR3 DNA is TGTGCCACCCTAACCGGGGGGAATAGCAATCAGCCCCAGCATTTT.

The gene calls are TRBV4-3 and TRBJ2-4; TRBD2 matches 13 bases. The CDR3 spans 19 residues. J lost 7 bases, V lost 0 bases, and 12 bases had no gene match. Per the germline V gene, CDR1 is LGHNA and CDR2 is YSLEER. CDR3 loop: CASSQDQALAGGSWNIQYF. As DNA, the CDR3 is TGCGCCAGCAGCCAAGATCAGGCACTAGCGGGAGGGTCTTGGAACATTCAGTACTTC.

CDR3 residues: CASSTALRQRGNSPLHF. CDR3 nucleotides: TGTGCCAGCAGTACTGCCCTCCGACAGAGGGGGAATTCACCCCTCCACTTT. The chain has TRBV27 and TRBJ1-6, with D possibly being TRBD1 (6 bases). V was pared by 5 bases and J by 7 bases, with 21 bases between. CDR1 is MNHEY, CDR2 SMNVEV, per germline (reference sequence). The CDR3 contains 17 residues.

This chain connects TRBV27 to TRBJ2-5, with TRBD2 matching 13 bases. CDR3 size: 15 residues. Germline assignment: CDR1 MNHEY and CDR2 SMNVEV (reference sequence). V trimming: 6 bases; J trimming: 6 bases; junction bases outside the gene matches: 7. CDR3 region: CASSRTSGSTKTQYF. CDR3 coding DNA: TGTGCCAGCAGCCGGACTAGCGGGAGTACGAAGACCCAGTACTTC.

The rearrangement uses TRBV19 and TRBJ1-2; TRBD1 aligns across 7 bases. The J segment lost 8 bases and the V segment lost 9 bases, leaving 12 bases of the junction unmatched. Germline lookup yields CDR1 LNHDA and CDR2 SQIVND (reference sequence). This CDR3 comprises 13 residues. This CDR3 is CARTGILVEGYTF. Here the CDR3 DNA reads TGTGCCAGGACAGGGATTTTAGTGGAGGGCTACACCTTC. The complete variable domain, with remaining parts taken from reference TRBV19 and TRBJ1-2, reads DGGITQSPKYLFRKEGQNVTLSCEQNLNHDAMYWYRQDPGQGLRLIYYSQIVNDFQKGDIAEGYSVSREKKESFPLTVTSAQKNPTAFYLCARTGILVEGYTFGSGTRLTVV.

This clone was seen just once. This chain's CDR3 is CASSLMGEVYGYTF. As DNA, the CDR3 is TGTGCCAGCAGCTTAATGGGGGAAGTCTATGGCTACACCTTC. J is TRBJ1-2 and V is TRBV13; maybe TRBD1 (5 bases). The CDR3 is made up of 14 amino acids. The V end was cut by 2 bases, the J end by 4 bases, with 11 bases between. Per the germline V gene, CDR1 is PRHDT and CDR2 is FYEKMQ (reference sequence).

The table lists this clone with a few counts. Other DNA sequences in this sample translate to the same CDR3. This chain uses TRBV6-1 with TRBJ1-6; D gene uncertain. The CDR3 runs 13 residues. Germline V gene sequence: CDR1 MNHNS, CDR2 SASEGT. With 2 bases removed from V and 7 bases from J, the gap between germline ends came to 6 bases. Here the CDR3 DNA reads TGTGCCAGCAGTGAACAGGAGAATTCACCCCTCCACTTT. This sequence encodes CASSEQENSPLHF.

V is TRBV18 and J is TRBJ1-4; D gene unclear. This CDR3 has 14 amino acids. Between the trimmed V and J ends, which lost 3 bases and 7 bases, there was a span of 12 bases. Germline V gives CDR1 KGHSH, CDR2 LQKENI. In DNA form, the CDR3 reads TGTGCCAGCTCACCCTACGGCTCCGGTGAAAAACTGTTTTTT. Its translation is CASSPYGSGEKLFF.

In the case of this clone: Distinct nucleotide sequences in the sample also encode this CDR3. The chain combines TRBV6-1 with TRBJ1-2, with a tentative D call TRBD1 (6 bases). The germline CDR1 and CDR2 sequences are MNHNS and SASEGT. V was clipped by 4 bases and J by 2 bases, with 8 bases between them. The length of the CDR3 is 13 residues. The CDR3 loop reads CASSATGNYGYTF. DNA for the CDR3: TGTGCCAGCAGTGCAACAGGGAACTATGGCTACACCTTC.

V gene TRBV18 combines with J gene TRBJ2-7; TRBD1 is a possible D gene (6 bases). Germline CDR1 is KGHSH and CDR2 is LQKENI. V lost 2 bases to trimming and J lost 12 bases, with 14 bases between them. The CDR3 has 12 amino acids. The CDR3 nucleotides are TGTGCCAGCTCACCAACAGGGTCCCCTCCGTACTTC. Translated: CASSPTGSPPYF.

This sequence joins TRBV13 and TRBJ2-7, with a possible D match to TRBD2 (6 bases). This CDR3 has 15 residues. Trimming cost V 5 bases and J 12 bases, with 26 bases left between them. Per germline, CDR1 PRHDT and CDR2 FYEKMQ (reference sequence). The CDR3 sequence: CASSPRELGLRALYF. The DNA of the CDR3 is TGTGCCAGCAGCCCCCGGGAGCTGGGGCTACGAGCCTTGTACTTC.

This clone was detected ten times or more. CDR3 amino acids: CASSRSSKGRGSYEQYF. Written as DNA, the CDR3 is TGTGCCAGCAGCCGATCCTCCAAGGGAAGGGGCTCCTACGAGCAGTACTTC. The V gene is TRBV5-6, the J gene TRBJ2-7; perhaps TRBD1 as D (5 bases). The CDR3 has 17 amino acids. Germline CDR1 SGHDT, CDR2 YYEEEE. V shed 4 bases and J shed 0 bases, with 20 bases lying between them.

V is TRBV7-2 and J is TRBJ1-1, with D possibly being TRBD1 (6 bases). V was shortened by 1 base and J by 4 bases, with 13 bases between the two germline ends. The CDR3 totals 15 residues. The germline CDR1 and CDR2 sequences are SGHTA and FQGNSA. In nucleotides, the CDR3 is TGTGCCAGCAGCTTAGGCACAGGGTGGGGCACTGAAGCTTTCTTT. This sequence encodes CASSLGTGWGTEAFF.

The chain uses TRBV13 and TRBJ2-7; 10 bases are a match to TRBD2. The germline V gene encodes CDR1 PRHDT and CDR2 FYEKMQ (reference sequence). The length of the CDR3 is 15 residues. The V gene end was trimmed by 2 bases and the J gene end by 4 bases; junction bases not matched to a gene: 5. CDR3 amino acids: CASSLKASGSYEQYF. The CDR3 region has the DNA TGTGCCAGCAGCTTAAAGGCTAGCGGGAGTTACGAGCAGTACTTC.

The chain joins TRBV5-1 to TRBJ2-3; 7 bases match TRBD2. Germline lookup yields CDR1 SGHRS and CDR2 YFSETQ. CDR3 length: 16 residues. J gave up 2 bases and V 2 bases, and 8 bases lay outside the gene matches. The CDR3 coding sequence is TGCGCCAGCAGCTTAGGACTAGTTTGGGACACAGATACGCAGTATTTT. Translating it yields CASSLGLVWDTDTQYF.

V and J are TRBV19 and TRBJ1-5, with D unclear. Germline CDR1 LNHDA, CDR2 SQIVND (reference sequence). The CDR3 runs to 15 residues. Trimming shortened V by 6 bases and J by 1 base, and 13 bases separated the two germline ends. The CDR3, as DNA: TGTGCCAGTAGCCACCCTCAGGCCAGCAATCAGCCCCAGCATTTT. Amino acids: CASSHPQASNQPQHF.

This CDR3 is CASSVAGDNYGYTF. DNA for the CDR3: TGTGCCAGCAGTGTGGCGGGGGATAACTATGGCTACACCTTC. The chain employs TRBV6-1 and TRBJ1-2; weak D call: TRBD1 (5 bases). Trimming pared 4 bases from V and 1 base from J, leaving 10 bases between. The CDR3 extends over 14 amino acids. CDR1 MNHNS and CDR2 SASEGT come from the germline V gene.

The rearrangement links TRBV28 to TRBJ2-7, with 10 bases fitting TRBD2. Germline V gene data show CDR1 as MDHEN and CDR2 as SYDVKM. V lost 6 bases, J lost 0 bases, and 5 bases stayed unmatched. This CDR3 contains 15 residues. CDR3 sequence reads: CASSQGLASSYEQYF. The CDR3 DNA is TGTGCCAGCAGCCAGGGACTAGCGTCCTCCTACGAGCAGTACTTC.